A single sample is the source of the 6 T cell receptor beta chains below, sequenced in a study of OX40 agonist ivuxolimab in advanced cancers. The library was built by means of the immunoSEQ multiplex PCR assay. This is the immuneACCESS table as TCRdb keeps it, with only in-frame sequences that have V and J called. A part of the clones is gone; compared with another copy, unresolved V genes explain less than half, and the rest is unexplained. The sample has about 45,000 clones on record, roughly 93% of them singletons. The ten largest clones take up 19% of the sample. Sequenced here: CD4+ or CD8+ T cells sorted from blood, sampled in a trial of the OX40 agonist ivuxolimab. The receptors derive from an adult with an advanced solid tumor such as melanoma, head and neck, liver or kidney cancer.

The chain is built from TRBV7-9 and TRBJ1-4; possible D gene TRBD1, 5 bases. Per germline, CDR1 SEHNR and CDR2 FQNEAQ (reference sequence). The CDR3 is 19 residues long. V was shortened by 1 base and J by 4 bases, with 22 bases between the two germline ends. Here the CDR3 reads CASSLDIGSRDPVNEKLFF. Here the CDR3 DNA reads TGTGCCAGCAGCTTAGACATCGGGTCCAGGGACCCCGTTAATGAAAAACTGTTTTTT.

The sample holds a few counts of this clone. The gene calls are TRBV5-1 and TRBJ2-1; D is unresolved. Per the germline V gene, CDR1 is SGHRS and CDR2 is YFSETQ. The CDR3 consists of 14 residues. Between the trimmed V and J ends, which lost 4 bases and 6 bases, there was a span of 14 bases. The CDR3 here is CASSVSPSGNEQFF. The CDR3 nucleotides are TGCGCCAGCAGCGTCTCCCCCTCGGGCAATGAGCAGTTCTTC.

In DNA form, the CDR3 reads TGCGCCAGCACCCTTGAAACGGGACAGGGAAATCCAGAACGACTGAACACTGAAGCTTTCTTT. It specifies CASTLETGQGNPERLNTEAFF. This chain joins TRBV5-1 and TRBJ1-1; 9 positions agree with TRBD1. Germline V gene lookup returns CDR1 SGHRS and CDR2 YFSETQ. The CDR3 runs to 21 residues. The J segment lost 0 bases and the V segment lost 6 bases, leaving 24 bases of the junction unmatched. The variable domain in full, completed from reference TRBV5-1 and TRBJ1-1, reads KAGVTQTPRYLIKTRGQQVTLSCSPISGHRSVSWYQQTPGQGLQFLFEYFSETQRNKGNFPGRFSGRQFSNSRSEMNVSTLELGDSALYLCASTLETGQGNPERLNTEAFFGQGTRLTVV.

The gene calls are TRBV14 and TRBJ2-1, with D possibly being TRBD1 or TRBD2 (6 bases each). From germline, CDR1 is SGHDN and CDR2 FVKESK. V gave up 1 base and J gave up 9 bases, with 10 bases separating them. The CDR3 runs 13 residues. CDR3 amino acids: CASSQGRGTEQFF. CDR3 DNA: TGTGCCAGCAGCCAAGGGAGGGGGACTGAGCAGTTCTTC.

The V gene is TRBV19, the J gene TRBJ2-3; D assignment may be TRBD1 or TRBD2 (5 bases each). From germline, CDR1 is LNHDA and CDR2 SQIVND (reference sequence). Deletions cut 1 base from V and 2 bases from J, with 10 bases between. CDR3 length: 15 amino acids. The CDR3 coding sequence is TGTGCCAGTAGTATAGGTGGGACCAACACAGATACGCAGTATTTT. Protein product: CASSIGGTNTDTQYF.

The chain carries TRBV4-1 and TRBJ2-1; tentatively, D is TRBD1 or TRBD2 (5 bases each). CDR3 length: 16 amino acids. V lost 3 bases and J 10 bases, leaving 22 bases between the germline ends. Germline V gives CDR1 MGHRA, CDR2 YSYEKL. The CDR3 bases are TGCGCCAGCAGCCACCCCGGGACCCGACCCTCGGAGGAGCAGTTCTTC. Translation gives CASSHPGTRPSEEQFF.